These 17 T cell receptor beta chains share one sample of origin, sequenced in a study of post-analysis software for immune sequencing data. Libraries were made from TCR beta cDNA, and they carried unique molecular identifiers. Via MiXCR, TCRdb re-called the PCR reads, giving one row per CDR3 protein. The table has some 700,000 distinct CDR3 sequences, 59% seen once. Their antigen targets remain unknown. Study-level results: TRBV segments more frequent in patients than in controls numbered roughly five and included TRBV5-6, TRBV5-1 and TRBV20-1.

The source material was blood. The receptors were gathered from a girl aged 2 to 10 with multiple sclerosis.

V and J are TRBV6-5 and TRBJ1-1, with D hard to call. Germline V gene data show CDR1 as MNHEY and CDR2 as SVGAGI. The V gene lost 7 bases and the J gene lost 3 bases, with 12 bases spanning the gap. CDR3 length: 13 amino acids. CDR3 bases: TGTGCCAGCAACCCCGGGCCGGACACTGAAGCTTTCTTT. Encoded protein: CASNPGPDTEAFF.

CDR3 DNA sequence: TGTGCCAGCAGCTTAGGAACGGGATTAAGGAATGAGCAGTTCTTC. Amino acids: CASSLGTGLRNEQFF. The chain has TRBV7-7 and TRBJ2-1; D is possibly TRBD2 (5 bases). CDR1 SSHAT and CDR2 FNYEAQ come from the germline V gene (reference sequence). V lost 1 base to trimming and J lost 7 bases, with 14 bases between them. The CDR3 is 15 residues long.

CDR3 amino acids: CATHSVGLGQFF. Here the CDR3 DNA reads TGTGCCACCCATTCGGTGGGGCTTGGGCAGTTCTTC. The chain links TRBV10-3 to TRBJ2-1, with TRBD1 as a possible D gene (5 bases). Germline V CDR1 and CDR2: ENHRY, SYGVKD. Trimming pared 10 bases from V and 12 bases from J, leaving 19 bases between. This CDR3 has 12 residues.

The V call is TRBV4-3, the J call TRBJ2-5, with 7 bases lining up with TRBD1. There are 15 residues in the CDR3. Germline V gene sequence: CDR1 LGHNA, CDR2 YSLEER. Unmatched junction bases numbered 4, after V lost 1 base and J lost 2 bases. This CDR3 is CASSQVMGQQETQYF. CDR3 in DNA: TGCGCCAGCAGCCAAGTAATGGGACAGCAAGAGACCCAGTACTTC.

The V and J genes are TRBV29-1 and TRBJ1-2; D might be TRBD1 (6 bases). The CDR3 contains 11 residues. Trimming shortened V by 7 bases and J by 2 bases, and 8 bases separated the two germline ends. Germline V gene lookup returns CDR1 SQVTM and CDR2 ANQGSEA. The CDR3 protein is CSEQGNYGYTF. In DNA, the CDR3 is TGCAGCGAACAGGGCAACTATGGCTACACCTTC.

With regard to this clonotype: A junction boundary mismatches the germline segment, possibly from a read error. The genes are TRBV3-1 and TRBJ1-2; TRBD1 is a possible D gene (5 bases). There are 13 residues in the CDR3. CDR1 LGHDT and CDR2 YNNKEL come from the germline V gene (reference sequence). The CDR3 DNA is TGTGCCAGCAGCCACGGGACTGACTATAGCTACACCTTC. It encodes CASSHGTDYSYTF.

In its sample, this clonotype was seen a few times. This chain connects TRBV6-5 to TRBJ2-1, with D uncertain. The CDR3 has 11 amino acids. Trimming removed 2 bases at V and 8 bases at J, with 4 bases between. CDR1 MNHEY and CDR2 SVGAGI come from the germline V gene. CDR3 residues: CASSYIHEQFF. Written as DNA, the CDR3 is TGTGCCAGCAGTTACATACATGAGCAGTTCTTC.

The V and J genes are TRBV28 and TRBJ2-7; 7 bases map to TRBD1. The CDR3 consists of 15 residues. CDR1 MDHEN and CDR2 SYDVKM come from the germline V gene. The V segment lost 1 base and the J segment 0 bases; nucleotides outside the gene matches: 3. This CDR3 is CASSLFRQGSYEQYF. CDR3 coding DNA: TGTGCCAGCAGTTTATTCCGACAGGGCTCCTACGAGCAGTACTTC.

The rearrangement links TRBV5-1 to TRBJ2-4, with D tentatively TRBD1 or TRBD2 (5 bases each). Trimming cost V 4 bases and J 4 bases, with 12 bases left between them. CDR3 length: 14 amino acids. Germline lookup yields CDR1 SGHRS and CDR2 YFSETQ. In DNA, the CDR3 is TGCGCCAGCAGCCAACGGGACGGAAAAAACATTCAGTACTTC. It is translated as CASSQRDGKNIQYF. Full variable domain (remainder filled in from reference TRBV5-1 and TRBJ2-4): KAGVTQTPRYLIKTRGQQVTLSCSPISGHRSVSWYQQTPGQGLQFLFEYFSETQRNKGNFPGRFSGRQFSNSRSEMNVSTLELGDSALYLCASSQRDGKNIQYFGAGTRLSVL.

The chain links TRBV5-1 to TRBJ1-2; possible D gene TRBD1, 5 bases. The CDR3 sequence is 15 residues long. CDR1 and CDR2 (germline): SGHRS, YFSETQ. With 4 bases removed from V and 8 bases from J, the gap between germline ends came to 21 bases. The CDR3 DNA sequence: TGCGCCAGCAGCCCGGGACTTCCGGTGGTGAGGGGCTACACCTTC. Translated, it gives CASSPGLPVVRGYTF.

This clonotype was detected a few times. V is TRBV20-1 and J is TRBJ2-6; no definite D call. Looked up from germline, CDR1 is DFQATT and CDR2 is SNEGSKA (reference sequence). There are 14 residues in the CDR3. Trimming took off 3 bases at V and 2 bases at J, with 8 bases between the two ends. The CDR3 region is CSARSAAGANVLTF. DNA for the CDR3: TGCAGTGCTAGGTCGGCTGCTGGGGCCAACGTCCTGACTTTC.

The gene calls are TRBV7-3 and TRBJ1-2; 7 bases align to TRBD1. V was clipped by 5 bases and J by 6 bases; unmatched bases: 15. The CDR3 spans 16 residues. CDR1 and CDR2 from the germline V gene are SGHTA and FQGTGA. Written as DNA, the CDR3 is TGTGCCAGCAGCCCATCGGGAGGCCATCAGGGGGATGGCTACACCTTC. As protein: CASSPSGGHQGDGYTF. Using reference TRBV7-3 and TRBJ1-2 for the parts outside the CDR3, the full variable domain is GAGVSQTPSNKVTEKGKYVELRCDPISGHTALYWYRQSLGQGPEFLIYFQGTGAADDSGLPNDRFFAVRPEGSVSTLKIQRTERGDSAVYLCASSPSGGHQGDGYTFGSGTRLTVV.

This clonotype was observed a handful of times. The V and J genes are TRBV10-3 and TRBJ1-2; D ambiguous. The CDR3 is 13 amino acids. The germline V gene encodes CDR1 ENHRY and CDR2 SYGVKD. The V and J ends lost 4 bases and 6 bases respectively, with 12 bases between them. The CDR3 DNA follows: TGTGCCATCAGTGGATTGGGCGGAGATGGCTACACCTTC. Its translation is CAISGLGGDGYTF.

The chain uses TRBV6-2 or TRBV6-3 and TRBJ2-5; TRBD1 aligns across 7 bases. Losses at the gene ends were 7 bases for V and 3 bases for J; bases not matched to a gene: 11. Germline V CDR1 and CDR2: MNHEY, SVGEGT. The CDR3 extends over 15 amino acids. For the CDR3, the DNA is TGTGCCAGCACCCCGACAGGGAACGTCGAAGAGACCCAGTACTTC. It translates to CASTPTGNVEETQYF.

A single count supports this clonotype. The V call is TRBV5-1, the J call TRBJ2-7; D remains unclear. The CDR3 contains 14 residues. Germline CDR1 and CDR2: SGHRS and YFSETQ. V lost 4 bases, J lost 3 bases, and 14 bases lay in between. CDR3 DNA: TGCGCCAGCAGCCAAGGGCGTGGGCGCTACGAGCAGTACTTC. Translated, it gives CASSQGRGRYEQYF.

The chain uses TRBV2 and TRBJ1-1; D not certain. Germline assignment: CDR1 SNHLY and CDR2 FYNNEI. Trimming removed 6 bases from V and 1 base from J, with 12 bases in between. CDR3 length equals 14 residues. The CDR3 DNA sequence: TGTGCCAGCAGACTAGGTCCTGGGAACACTGAAGCTTTCTTT. Translation gives CASRLGPGNTEAFF.

The V call is TRBV11-2, the J call TRBJ1-1; tentative D call: TRBD1 (5 bases). CDR1 SGHAT and CDR2 FQNNGV come from the germline V gene. Between the trimmed V and J ends, which lost 0 bases and 0 bases, there was a span of 11 bases. The CDR3 totals 16 residues. The CDR3 DNA reads as TGTGCCAGCAGCTTAGAGGGGCCAGGCCTGAACACTGAAGCTTTCTTT. Encoded protein: CASSLEGPGLNTEAFF.